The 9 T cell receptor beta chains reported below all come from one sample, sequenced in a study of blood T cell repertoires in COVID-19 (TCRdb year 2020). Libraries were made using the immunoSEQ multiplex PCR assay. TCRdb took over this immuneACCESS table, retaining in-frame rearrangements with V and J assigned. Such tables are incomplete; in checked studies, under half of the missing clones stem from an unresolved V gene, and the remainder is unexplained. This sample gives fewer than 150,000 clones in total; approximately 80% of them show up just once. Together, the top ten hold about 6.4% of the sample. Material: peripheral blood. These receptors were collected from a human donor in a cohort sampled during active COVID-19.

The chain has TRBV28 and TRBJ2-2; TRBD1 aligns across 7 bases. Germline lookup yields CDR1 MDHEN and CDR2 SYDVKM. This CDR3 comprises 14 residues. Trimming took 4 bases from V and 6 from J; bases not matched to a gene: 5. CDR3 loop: CASSSLGGAGELFF. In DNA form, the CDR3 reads TGTGCCAGCAGTTCACTAGGGGGCGCCGGGGAGCTGTTTTTT.

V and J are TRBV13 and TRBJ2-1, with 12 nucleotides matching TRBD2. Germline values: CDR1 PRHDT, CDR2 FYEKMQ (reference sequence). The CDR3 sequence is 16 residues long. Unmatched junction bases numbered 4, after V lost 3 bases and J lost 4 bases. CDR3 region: CASSFPSGGAYNEQFF. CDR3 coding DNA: TGTGCCAGCAGCTTCCCTAGCGGGGGGGCTTACAATGAGCAGTTCTTC.

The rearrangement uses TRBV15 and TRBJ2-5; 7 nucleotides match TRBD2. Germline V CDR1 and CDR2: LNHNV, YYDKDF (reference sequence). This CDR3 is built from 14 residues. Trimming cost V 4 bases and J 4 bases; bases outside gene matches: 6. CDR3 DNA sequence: TGTGCCACCAGCAAACCTGGGGAGGGAGAGACCCAGTACTTC. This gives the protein CATSKPGEGETQYF.

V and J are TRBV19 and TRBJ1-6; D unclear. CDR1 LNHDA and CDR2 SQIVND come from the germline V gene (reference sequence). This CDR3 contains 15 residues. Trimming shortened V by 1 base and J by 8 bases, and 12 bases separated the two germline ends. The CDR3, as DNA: TGTGCCAGTAGTATAGTACCTCCCCGGTATTCACCCCTCCACTTT. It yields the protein CASSIVPPRYSPLHF.

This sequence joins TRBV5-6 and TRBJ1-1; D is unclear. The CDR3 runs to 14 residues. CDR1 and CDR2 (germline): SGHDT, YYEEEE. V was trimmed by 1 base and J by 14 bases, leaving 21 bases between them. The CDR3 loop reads CASSLINQASHGFF. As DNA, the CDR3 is TGTGCCAGCAGCTTGATAAATCAGGCCTCGCACGGATTCTTT.

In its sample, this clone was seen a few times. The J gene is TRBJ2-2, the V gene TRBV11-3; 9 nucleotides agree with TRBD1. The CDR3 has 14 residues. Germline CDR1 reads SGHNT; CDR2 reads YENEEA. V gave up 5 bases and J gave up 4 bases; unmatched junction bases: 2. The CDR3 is CASSGTGTTGELFF. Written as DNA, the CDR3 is TGTGCCAGCAGCGGGACAGGGACCACCGGGGAGCTGTTTTTT.

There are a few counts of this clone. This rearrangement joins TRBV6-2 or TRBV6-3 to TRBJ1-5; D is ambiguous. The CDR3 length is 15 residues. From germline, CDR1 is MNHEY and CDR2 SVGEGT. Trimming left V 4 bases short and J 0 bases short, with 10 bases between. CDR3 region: CASSWSGYSNQPQHF. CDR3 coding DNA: TGTGCCAGCAGTTGGTCGGGGTATAGCAATCAGCCCCAGCATTTT.

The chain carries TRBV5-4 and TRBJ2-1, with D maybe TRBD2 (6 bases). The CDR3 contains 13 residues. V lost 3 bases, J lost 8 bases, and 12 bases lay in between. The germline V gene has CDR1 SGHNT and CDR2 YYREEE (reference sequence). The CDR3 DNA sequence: TGTGCCAGCAGCTCCGGGACTTTGGATGAGCAGTTCTTC. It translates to CASSSGTLDEQFF.

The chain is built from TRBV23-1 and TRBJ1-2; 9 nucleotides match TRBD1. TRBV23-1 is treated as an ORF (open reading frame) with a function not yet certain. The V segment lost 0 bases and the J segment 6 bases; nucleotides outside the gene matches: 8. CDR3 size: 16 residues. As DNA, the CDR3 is TGCGCCAGCAGTCAATCCTGGGACAGGGTCGCCGATGGCTACACCTTC. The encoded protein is CASSQSWDRVADGYTF.